This TCR beta chain appears in the sequencing data of a study of T-cell memory formation after mild COVID-19. Study observations and caveats: Memory sampled before infection contained some responding clones, suggesting cross-reactive memory joined. CD4/CD8 balance held among clones contracting day 15 to 85, and later expanders leaned CD4+.

Comments on this clonotype: The antigen remains undetermined.

The CDR3 length is 15 residues. The V end was cut by 0 bases, the J end by 4 bases, with 12 bases between. Germline lookup yields CDR1 SGHTA and CDR2 FQGNSA. TCRdb used MiXCR to reprocess the 5' RACE reads, holding one entry per CDR3 protein. The sample lists a few hundred thousand distinct CDR3 sequences, 20% to 30% seen once, with approximately 13% in the top ten. The receptor was isolated from an adult woman who had mild COVID-19 (a few samples of this study predate the infection). Cell type and time point are not known. The gene calls are TRBV7-2 and TRBJ1-1, with unresolved D. The specimen sequenced was PBMCs or a T cell subset sorted from them (not recorded which). The chain's CDR3 is CASSLAGVWGTEAFF. The CDR3 region has the DNA TGTGCCAGCAGCTTAGCCGGGGTTTGGGGCACTGAAGCTTTCTTT.